This TCR beta chain came from a study of graft-versus-host responses after intestinal transplantation. Overall study: All recipients got anti-thymocyte globulin induction, then tacrolimus and steroids for roughly 3 years.

This table comes from immunoSEQ multiplex PCR, and its TCRdb copy is limited to in-frame clones, with some not included. The profile shows 90,000 to 130,000 clones, roughly 93% of them singletons. Study outcomes and limitations: Early post-transplant HvG declines showed an association with peak circulating GvH clone levels.

This CDR3 contains 17 residues. Germline assignment: CDR1 MNHEY and CDR2 SMNVEV (reference sequence). The V and J ends lost 2 bases and 0 bases respectively, with 17 bases between them. Turning to this clone: Its antigen is currently unknown.

This clonotype was obtained from a human donor who received an intestinal transplant. V and J are TRBV27 and TRBJ2-7; D is unclear. Here the sequenced sample was unstimulated CD8+ T cells sorted from spleen or lymph node cells, taken before intestinal transplant. The CDR3 region has the DNA TGTGCCAGCAGTTTAAGAGATTCGAACCGCCGCTCCTACGAGCAGTACTTC. Its protein is CASSLRDSNRRSYEQYF.